The T cell receptor (beta chain) described here comes from a study of CD8 T cells in ankylosing spondylitis. Study-level results: Relatively scarce in peripheral blood, disease-linked clones were CD8+. Reactive arthritis synovial fluid and blood were previously reported to contain some motif variants. Clones linked to disease were reported to show significant enrichment in matched ankylosing spondylitis synovial fluid. Blood from ankylosing spondylitis patients appeared to carry a characteristic roughly 8-variant TCR beta motif.

The CDR3 loop spans 13 amino acids. V dropped 4 bases and J dropped 5; count of bases not matched to a gene: 5. Germline lookup yields CDR1 SGHRS and CDR2 YFSETQ. As for this clonotype: No antigen is known for it.

Quantitative 5'-RACE with molecular barcodes generated TCR beta libraries. TCRdb itself ran the 5' RACE reads through MiXCR, one entry per CDR3 protein. The repertoire holds a few hundred thousand distinct CDR3 sequences, with roughly 8% as singletons. The receptor was isolated from a male donor with ankylosing spondylitis. The genes are TRBV5-1 and TRBJ2-7; 8 nucleotides line up with TRBD1. The material sequenced was blood, either unsorted or a sorted T cell fraction (not recorded which). CDR3 in DNA: TGCGCCAGCAGCCGGACAGGGATCGACGAGCAGTACTTC. It codes for CASSRTGIDEQYF.